This T cell receptor (beta chain) was captured by sequencing in a study of vaccination and CD4 T cells after COVID-19. Study observations and caveats: Relatively small numbers of convalescent patients were studied, with no early post-infection timepoints included. Median numbers of SARS-CoV-2-reactive clonotypes increased from approximately 23 to 38 (not a significant change).

As to treatment: roughly 10-day PBMC culture with coronavirus spike peptide pools or control peptides (ViraFEST assay). Gathering of the CD4+ T cells, from the unexposed donor, took place before the COVID-19 pandemic (2011-2018). Remarks on this clonotype: Its specificity is not known.

Oncomine TCR Beta short-read sequencing was applied to DNA from cultured CD4+ T cells. Extraction of genomic DNA was performed on cultured CD4+ T cells. TCRdb re-analysed the PCR reads in MiXCR, keeping a single row per CDR3 protein. The repertoire holds about 10,000 distinct CDR3 sequences, with about 30% as singletons. The clonotype comes from a human donor in good health. The sequencing sample was made of CD4+ T cells from blood, cultured in vitro.

CDR3 residues: CASSTGPPAQETQYF. CDR3 coding DNA: TGTGCCAGCAGTACAGGACCTCCGGCGCAAGAGACCCAGTACTTC. The chain uses TRBV27 and TRBJ2-5, with D perhaps TRBD1 (5 bases). CDR1 and CDR2 (germline): MNHEY, SMNVEV (reference sequence). This CDR3 has 15 residues. The V end was cut by 5 bases, the J end by 2 bases, with 15 bases between.